The rows below give T cell receptor beta chains drawn from one sample of a study of T cell changes during pregnancy in multiple sclerosis. Generated by immunoSEQ multiplex PCR, the TCRdb table keeps only in-frame clones and is missing some. The table lists 85,000 to 130,000 clones, approximately 90% of them singletons. The sequences come from peripheral blood, collected after pregnancy. All receptors come from a female donor with multiple sclerosis, enrolled in a pregnancy study. Each CDR3 is given with its conserved first and last residue. The D gene is left open where the match is weak. Expanded clones get a size class; other rows say once, few or many, or leave the size out.

j_call: TRBJ1-2
clone_size: -
cdr3_length: 17
v_call: TRBV5-1
d_call: TRBD1
cdr3_aa: CASSSRQGFRADYGYTF
cdr3_nt: TGCGCCAGCAGCTCCCGACAGGGTTTTAGGGCGGACTATGGCTACACCTTC

j_call: TRBJ2-3
clone_size: -
cdr3_length: 15
v_call: TRBV18
d_call: TRBD2
cdr3_aa: CASSPGRALGDTQYF
cdr3_nt: TGTGCCAGCTCACCCGGGAGGGCCTTAGGCGATACGCAGTATTTT

j_call: TRBJ2-4
clone_size: -
cdr3_length: 15
v_call: TRBV5-4
d_call: -
cdr3_aa: CASSPGLQAKNIQYF
cdr3_nt: TGTGCCAGCAGCCCGGGACTGCAAGCCAAAAACATTCAGTACTTC

j_call: TRBJ2-1
clone_size: few
cdr3_length: 17
v_call: TRBV7-3
d_call: -
cdr3_aa: CASSPRGSADPTNEQFF
cdr3_nt: TGTGCCAGCAGCCCAAGGGGTTCGGCGGACCCTACGAATGAGCAGTTCTTC

j_call: TRBJ1-5
clone_size: once
cdr3_length: 12
v_call: TRBV7-3
d_call: -
cdr3_aa: CASSLYDQPQHF
cdr3_nt: TGTGCCAGCAGCTTATATGATCAGCCCCAGCATTTT

j_call: TRBJ1-2
clone_size: -
cdr3_length: 14
v_call: TRBV6-5
d_call: TRBD1
cdr3_aa: CASREQGANYGYTF
cdr3_nt: TGTGCCAGCAGGGAACAGGGGGCGAACTATGGCTACACCTTC

j_call: TRBJ1-4
clone_size: -
cdr3_length: 15
v_call: TRBV2
d_call: TRBD1
cdr3_aa: CASIKQGQGGEKLFF
cdr3_nt: TGTGCCAGCATCAAACAGGGACAGGGAGGCGAAAAACTGTTTTTT

j_call: TRBJ2-3
clone_size: -
cdr3_length: 15
v_call: TRBV6-5
d_call: -
cdr3_aa: CASGGGSSGTDTQYF
cdr3_nt: TGTGCCAGCGGGGGCGGGAGCAGCGGCACAGATACGCAGTATTTT

j_call: TRBJ2-1
clone_size: -
cdr3_length: 15
v_call: TRBV6-4
d_call: -
cdr3_aa: CASSDQQTGRNEQFF
cdr3_nt: TGTGCCAGCAGTGACCAGCAGACGGGTCGCAATGAGCAGTTCTTC

j_call: TRBJ1-3
clone_size: -
cdr3_length: 15
v_call: TRBV11-2
d_call: TRBD1
cdr3_aa: CASSTTGVSGNTIYF
cdr3_nt: TGTGCCAGCAGCACGACAGGGGTTAGCGGAAACACCATATATTTT

j_call: TRBJ2-1
clone_size: -
cdr3_length: 18
v_call: TRBV28
d_call: TRBD2
cdr3_aa: CASSSGLAGGPLYNEQFF
cdr3_nt: TGTGCCAGCAGTTCGGGACTAGCGGGAGGGCCACTCTACAATGAGCAGTTCTTC